This TCR beta chain was identified during a study of early T cells in non-severe SARS-CoV-2 infection (dated by TCRdb to the early 2020s). Regarding the research as a whole: Because TCR sequencing relied on bulk RNA taken from unsorted whole blood, pairing of alpha and beta chains was not possible.

Results and caveats for the whole study, not just this receptor: VDJdb matching was skewed toward anti-spike CD8 responses, so virus-specific expansions were likely underestimated and private and CD4 specificities were missed.

This clonotype was recorded many times. Its antigen has not been determined. Base qualities are not at hand, and no much larger clone is one base apart. For CDR1 and CDR2, the germline V gene (reference sequence) lists SEHNR and FQNEAQ. The germline ends are 3 bases apart after V is trimmed by 1 base and J by 5 bases. Inclusive of the bounding cysteine and phenylalanine, the CDR3 is 11 residues long. The retained sequence is limited to the CDR3, 33 bases, with the frame set at the first base. This was a case-control study nested in a cohort of healthcare workers in London, UK, who had nasopharyngeal swab PCR tests and blood samples taken every week. Healthcare workers were recruited between 23 and 31 March 2020, during the week of the UK lockdown, and were followed weekly for up to about 15 weeks. Receptor amplification or capture employed 5' RACE. The instrument given in TCRdb is NextSeq 500. In the TCR library protocol, unique molecular identifiers were attached to individual cDNA molecules to correct for PCR bias and sequencing error. TCR alpha and beta chains were both sequenced, and the abundances of alpha and beta sequences in each sample were closely correlated with each other. In the original analysis: Decombinator V4 was used to perform V gene, J gene and CDR3 annotation of TCR sequences. Expanded TCRs were defined as changing significantly between any two time points under a Poisson model with p below 0.0001. TCR abundances were normalised to the total number of TCRs sequenced per sample and were expressed as counts per million. TRAV1-2 paired with TRAJ12, TRAJ20 or TRAJ33 defined MAIT TCRs, while TRAV10 paired with TRAJ18 defined iNKT TCRs. VDJdb, accessed 1 November 2021, was searched for CMV, EBV and SARS-CoV-2 annotated TCRs, excluding TCRs annotated for multiple antigens. Using fastp at Q25 and MiXCR, TCRdb reprocessed the public reads and kept productive beta chains. When rows share a CDR3 protein, they turn into one entry using the most common DNA and genes. In this record, the V and J calls reflect TCRdb's handling and not the investigators' own analysis. Counted in this sample were 55,000 or so distinct CDR3 sequences; approximately 6% of them appeared once. Under 5% of the sample is in the top ten clones.

The chain is assembled from TRBV7-9 and TRBJ2-7; no D gene call is confident. What was sequenced was whole blood. The TCR sequence derives from an adult who was a healthcare worker with PCR-confirmed SARS-CoV-2 infection or an uninfected control (not recorded which). The CDR3 has the sequence CASSLGNEQYF. The DNA is as follows: TGTGCCAGCAGCTTAGGAAACGAGCAGTACTTC.